What follows is one T cell receptor beta chain and its context. What antigen it recognizes has not been identified. Base qualities are not recorded, but no much larger clone differs from it by a single base. The protocol used for the library was the immunoSEQ multiplex PCR assay. What TCRdb holds here is the immuneACCESS table cut down to in-frame rearrangements. Part of the clones is not present; checked against another copy, under half of the missing clones reflect an unresolved V gene, and the others are unexplained. This sample is represented by 90,000 to 150,000 clones; about 87% of them were singletons. In total, the top ten clones hold 3% to 4% of the sample. The V and J ends are trimmed by 1 base and 3 bases, leaving 14 bases between them. From the germline V gene, CDR1 is SGDLS and CDR2 is YYNGEE. From the cysteine up to the phenylalanine, the CDR3 has a length of 15 residues. CDR3 DNA is the only sequence kept; it has 45 bases, read in frame from the first base.

The data derive from a study of control samples from healthy donors and cancer patients (dated by TCRdb to between 2020 and 2021). This clonotype originated in a man aged 40-49 years in good health. Here the chain combines TRBV9 and TRBJ2-7; the D gene cannot be named for sure. The material sequenced was blood. The CDR3 reads CASSVRELTYYEQYF. Read as DNA, the sequence is TGTGCCAGCAGCGTAAGAGAACTAACATACTACGAGCAGTACTTC.